Detailed here is one T cell receptor (beta chain). This entry is derived from a study of cytomegalovirus exposure and HLA in healthy donors. Germline V lookup: CDR1 MNHEY, CDR2 SVGAGI. Trimming left V 0 bases short and J 0 bases short, with 6 bases between. The CDR3 extends over 15 amino acids. In the PCR, 60 Vbeta and 13 Jbeta primers were used. Produced via immunoSEQ multiplex PCR; TCRdb's table is partial and in-frame only. The data hold roughly 90,000 clones, with approximately 84% observed a single time. Source material: PBMCs. The chain recombines TRBV6-5 with TRBJ2-1; D might be TRBD2 (5 bases). This sequence was found in a man aged 18 to 30 in good health and CMV-seronegative. The CDR3 region has the DNA TGTGCCAGCAGTTACTCTGGGAGCTCCTACAATGAGCAGTTCTTC. It encodes CASSYSGSSYNEQFF.